This T cell receptor beta chain was sequenced in a study of vaccination and CD4 T cells after COVID-19. Comments on this clonotype: What it binds is unknown.

Regarding treatment: roughly ten-day PBMC culture with coronavirus spike peptide pools or control peptides (ViraFEST assay). The germline V gene encodes CDR1 MNHEY and CDR2 SVGAGI. The CDR3 extends over 15 amino acids. The ends were cut back, 3 bases at V and 3 bases at J, with 14 bases in the middle. Oncomine TCR Beta short-read sequencing was applied to DNA from cultured CD4+ T cells. TCRdb used MiXCR to reprocess the PCR reads, holding one entry per CDR3 protein. The sample includes 11,000 or so distinct CDR3 sequences, about 40% seen only once; the top ten take 36%. The sequenced sample was CD4+ T cells from blood, cultured in vitro. The chain employs TRBV6-5 and TRBJ1-1; tentatively, D is TRBD1 (5 bases). The clonotype comes from a human donor who had recovered from COVID-19. CDR3 coding DNA: TGTGCCAGCAGTTATGGGGGTTCGGAGCACACTGAAGCTTTCTTT. It specifies CASSYGGSEHTEAFF.